The following is a T cell receptor (beta chain) sequence with its context. The antigen is not known. This sample is drawn from a study of shared clonotypes between healthy human individuals. Overall study: The composition of the donors was a couple of women and three men aged 18 to 49.

Study conclusions and caveats: Tissues were not sampled, only blood, and their repertoires likely differ.

Sequencing on ten immunoSEQ deep assay plates was performed for unsorted PBMC DNA. The assay was immunoSEQ multiplex PCR, and TCRdb's table has in-frame clones only and misses some. The sample contains around 450,000 clones, about four fifths of which appear only once. The origin of this receptor is a woman between 40 and 50 years old in good health. Some clones in this sample may be carry-over from other donors' samples. The sample was PBMCs.

The chain's CDR3 is CASSMRQSAGPQHF. The CDR3 DNA follows: TGTGCCAGTAGTATGCGACAGAGTGCTGGGCCCCAGCATTTT. The genes are TRBV19 and TRBJ1-5, with D possibly matching TRBD1 (5 bases). The germline V and J ends were trimmed by 3 bases and 9 bases, with 15 bases remaining between them. The germline gives CDR1 LNHDA, CDR2 SQIVND (reference sequence). The CDR3 consists of 14 residues.